This passage covers 20 T cell receptor beta chains from one sample sequenced in a study of T cells in Graves' hyperthyroidism and ophthalmopathy. RNA transcripts served as the template for amplifying TCR beta CDR3 regions. RT-PCR in the first round (using the HTBI primer set) targeted the TCR CDR3. TCRdb re-called the multiplex PCR reads through MiXCR, storing one row per CDR3 protein. Among some 560,000 distinct CDR3 sequences listed, 15% to 18% were seen once. Material for sequencing was blood. Every receptor here comes from a woman in her thirties with Graves' hyperthyroidism.

This clonotype was counted ten times or more. The V call is TRBV7-8, the J call TRBJ2-3; 7 positions agree with TRBD2. Unmatched junction bases numbered 4, after V lost 1 base and J lost 0 bases. CDR3 length: 16 amino acids. The germline V gene encodes CDR1 SGHVS and CDR2 FQNEAQ. CDR3 in DNA: TGTGCCAGCAGCTTAGATCCAGCGGGGAGCACAGATACGCAGTATTTT. Translated: CASSLDPAGSTDTQYF.

This clonotype has at least ten counts. The rearrangement joins TRBV7-2 to TRBJ1-1; D unresolved. V was pared by 3 bases and J by 4 bases, with 9 bases between. Germline V gene data show CDR1 as SGHTA and CDR2 as FQGNSA. The CDR3 runs to 13 residues. CDR3 protein: CASSLARGTEAFF. The CDR3, as DNA: TGTGCCAGCAGCTTGGCTCGGGGCACTGAAGCTTTCTTT.

At least ten counts were recorded for this clonotype. The chain employs TRBV12-3 or TRBV12-4 and TRBJ1-2, with 11 positions matching TRBD1. The CDR3 has 15 amino acids. Trimming cost V 4 bases and J 7 bases; bases outside gene matches: 8. This CDR3 is CASSSRRTGGFGYTF. DNA of the CDR3: TGTGCCAGCAGTTCAAGAAGGACAGGGGGCTTTGGCTACACCTTC.

This sequence joins TRBV28 and TRBJ2-3, with TRBD2 matching 7 bases. V gave up 5 bases and J gave up 6 bases; unmatched junction bases: 11. Looked up from germline, CDR1 is MDHEN and CDR2 is SYDVKM. The CDR3 runs to 15 residues. CDR3 in amino acids: CASSPRLAPADTQYF. Written as DNA, the CDR3 is TGTGCCAGCAGTCCAAGACTAGCTCCTGCCGATACGCAGTATTTT.

The chain carries TRBV7-9 and TRBJ2-7, with D possibly being TRBD2 (5 bases). V lost 1 base to trimming and J lost 7 bases, with 14 bases between them. The CDR3 has 14 residues. Germline V CDR1 and CDR2: SEHNR, FQNEAQ (reference sequence). CDR3 in amino acids: CASSLGETLGEQYF. CDR3 bases: TGTGCCAGCAGCTTAGGGGAGACTTTGGGAGAGCAGTACTTC.

This clonotype was detected ten times or more. The chain employs TRBV12-3 or TRBV12-4 and TRBJ2-7; D may be TRBD1 (5 bases). V was cut by 2 bases and J by 7 bases, with 9 bases left in between. CDR3 length: 12 amino acids. As DNA, the CDR3 is TGTGCCAGCAGTTTACAGGGCGTAGAGCAGTACTTC. Translating it yields CASSLQGVEQYF.

This clonotype was recorded at least ten times. This rearrangement joins TRBV5-1 to TRBJ2-7; 12 bases map to TRBD2. Germline CDR1 is SGHRS and CDR2 is YFSETQ. J was trimmed by 1 base and V by 0 bases; bases with no gene match: 5. This CDR3 is 17 amino acids long. The DNA of the CDR3 is TGCGCCAGCAGCTTGGGCCTAGCGGGAGGGCGATCCTACGAGCAGTACTTC. This encodes CASSLGLAGGRSYEQYF.

J is TRBJ2-7 and V is TRBV3-1; the D is unclear. There are 18 residues in the CDR3. V was clipped by 1 base and J by 2 bases, with 21 bases between them. Germline values: CDR1 LGHDT, CDR2 YNNKEL (reference sequence). CDR3 residues: CASSQASGSLFGTYEQYF. The CDR3 DNA follows: TGTGCCAGCAGCCAAGCTTCCGGCTCTCTCTTTGGTACCTACGAGCAGTACTTC.

The chain is built from TRBV24-1 and TRBJ1-4, with D maybe TRBD1 (5 bases). The V and J ends lost 5 bases and 6 bases respectively, with 12 bases between them. Germline V gene data show CDR1 as KGHDR and CDR2 as SFDVKD. The CDR3 has 14 amino acids. CDR3 loop: CATSGQGRYEKLFF. CDR3 coding DNA: TGTGCCACCAGTGGCCAGGGTCGATATGAAAAACTGTTTTTT.

The table lists this clonotype with many counts. The V call is TRBV6-1, the J call TRBJ1-5; unclear D gene. Trimming cost V 2 bases and J 3 bases, with 17 bases left between them. This CDR3 has 17 amino acids. Germline CDR1 MNHNS, CDR2 SASEGT. The CDR3: CASSESREWVYNQPQHF. For the CDR3, the DNA is TGTGCCAGCAGTGAATCTCGGGAATGGGTTTACAATCAGCCCCAGCATTTT.

This clonotype appeared many times. The chain is built from TRBV25-1 and TRBJ1-1; D possibly corresponds to TRBD1 (5 bases). The CDR3 loop spans 13 amino acids. CDR1 and CDR2 from the germline V gene are MGHDK and SYGVNS. V was trimmed by 8 bases and J by 0 bases, leaving 10 bases between them. This chain's CDR3 is CASLMGLNTEAFF. The CDR3 region has the DNA TGTGCCAGCCTTATGGGACTGAACACTGAAGCTTTCTTT. Combining the CDR3 with reference TRBV25-1 and TRBJ1-1 gives the whole variable domain EADIYQTPRYLVIGTGKKITLECSQTMGHDKMYWYQQDPGMELHLIHYSYGVNSTEKGDLSSESTVSRIRTEHFPLTLESARPSHTSQYLCASLMGLNTEAFFGQGTRLTVV.

This clonotype has at least ten counts. V is TRBV18 and J is TRBJ2-7; D gene uncertain. The CDR3 loop spans 16 amino acids. CDR1 KGHSH and CDR2 LQKENI come from the germline V gene. V dropped 0 bases and J dropped 0 bases, with 12 bases sitting between them. The CDR3 is CASSPPDPYSSYEQYF. DNA of the CDR3: TGTGCCAGCTCACCACCGGATCCTTACAGCTCCTACGAGCAGTACTTC. The variable domain in full, with the rest retrieved from reference TRBV18 and TRBJ2-7, is NAGVMQNPRHLVRRRGQEARLRCSPMKGHSHVYWYRQLPEEGLKFMVYLQKENIIDESGMPKERFSAEFPKEGPSILRIQQVVRGDSAAYFCASSPPDPYSSYEQYFGPGTRLTVT.

This clonotype has a count of ten or more. V is TRBV12-3 or TRBV12-4 and J is TRBJ2-7, with no clear D. Trimming stripped 3 bases from V and 2 bases from J, with 14 bases between. The CDR3 covers 15 residues. CDR3 nucleotides: TGTGCCAGCAGTTTGACGGGCAGAAGGCCCTACGAGCAGTACTTC. As protein: CASSLTGRRPYEQYF.

In this sample, this clonotype turned up many times. The chain couples TRBV5-1 to TRBJ2-2; maybe TRBD1 (6 bases). In germline, CDR1 is SGHRS, CDR2 YFSETQ. This CDR3 spans 16 amino acids. Deletions cut 7 bases from V and 1 base from J, with 17 bases between. As DNA, the CDR3 is TGCGCCAGCCGGATGAGGGGGACATTGAACACCGGGGAGCTGTTTTTT. Protein: CASRMRGTLNTGELFF.

The chain has TRBV24-1 and TRBJ2-4, with 9 bases lining up with TRBD1. The CDR3 is 20 residues long. Germline CDR1 and CDR2: KGHDR and SFDVKD. Germline trimming cut 3 bases from V and 0 bases from J; bases unmatched to any gene: 14. For the CDR3, the DNA is TGTGCCACCAGTGATGATGGACAGGGGAATTGGTCTATAGCCAAAAACATTCAGTACTTC. Residues: CATSDDGQGNWSIAKNIQYF.

This clonotype has a count of ten or more. The chain is built from TRBV30 and TRBJ2-3, with 7 bases matching TRBD2. After removal of 0 bases from V and 5 bases from J, the junction contained 11 bases not matched to a gene. The germline V gene has CDR1 GTSNPN and CDR2 SVGIG (reference sequence). The CDR3 is 16 amino acids. The CDR3 DNA is TGTGCCTGGAGTGTGAAGGGCGGGAGCGGCGAAGATACGCAGTATTTT. Translation gives CAWSVKGGSGEDTQYF.

The sample holds many counts of this clonotype. This chain uses TRBV7-2 with TRBJ2-3; 8 positions match TRBD2. Germline CDR1 is SGHTA and CDR2 is FQGNSA. This CDR3 comprises 18 residues. Unmatched junction bases numbered 14, after V lost 2 bases and J lost 4 bases. In nucleotides, the CDR3 is TGTGCCAGCAGCTTATATCGCGTCAGCGGGAGAATTCCAGATACGCAGTATTTT. Translated: CASSLYRVSGRIPDTQYF.

V is TRBV7-9 and J is TRBJ1-1; 11 bases are shared with TRBD1. The trim removed 1 base at V and 10 bases at J, leaving 2 bases unmatched. The CDR3 runs 13 residues. The germline V gene has CDR1 SEHNR and CDR2 FQNEAQ (reference sequence). CDR3 nucleotide sequence: TGTGCCAGCAGCTTAGATGGACAGGGGGCAGCTTTCTTT. It yields the protein CASSLDGQGAAFF.

V and J are TRBV7-3 and TRBJ2-1; 12 positions match TRBD2. CDR1 and CDR2 (germline): SGHTA, FQGTGA. V lost 1 base, J lost 7 bases, and 20 bases stayed unmatched. CDR3 size: 21 residues. DNA of the CDR3: TGTGCCAGCAGCTTAAAGCCCCGACTAGCGGGAGACCCTTGGTCTAATAATGAGCAGTTCTTC. It yields the protein CASSLKPRLAGDPWSNNEQFF.

Comments on this clonotype: This could be a read error, since a much larger clone is one nucleotide away. V usage is TRBV27 and J usage is TRBJ1-1; unclear D gene. The CDR3 has 14 amino acids. Germline V gene lookup returns CDR1 MNHEY and CDR2 SMNVEV (reference sequence). The V and J ends lost 7 bases and 4 bases respectively, with 16 bases between them. Here the CDR3 reads CASTPGEATTEAFF. CDR3 nucleotides: TGTGCCAGCACCCCAGGTGAGGCGACCACTGAAGCTTTCTTT.